This T cell receptor (beta chain) was identified during a study of CD8 T cells in ankylosing spondylitis (dated 2017 in TCRdb). Some background on the complete study: T cell receptor beta repertoires were profiled in healthy donors and ankylosing spondylitis patients so that disease-linked TCR variants could be found. The full study cohort was made up of approximately 27 ankylosing spondylitis patients and about a hundred healthy donors. Peripheral blood was sampled, and synovial fluid was additionally collected from ankylosing spondylitis patients.

The sequencer listed for this sample is Illumina HiSeq 2500. TCR beta libraries were prepared by quantitative 5'-RACE with molecular barcodes. The authors processed their data as follows. To identify disease-linked TCR variants, a new computational method was used, one built on a probabilistic model of VDJ rearrangement. In-frame beta chains were kept once TCRdb had trimmed the public reads at Q25 with fastp and called clones with MiXCR. CDR3 protein duplicates are merged, each entry listing the most common genes and DNA. It is TCRdb's table, rather than the study itself, that gives the V and J calls and clone size. The sample table holds around 230,000 distinct CDR3 sequences, of which roughly 8.2% were seen once. More than 4.5% of the sample goes to the ten largest clones. The study at large found these results: Blood from ankylosing spondylitis patients appeared to be characterized by a TCR beta motif made up of several highly homologous amino acid variants. The disease-linked clones showed a CD8+ phenotype and occurred at relatively low frequencies in peripheral blood. Some motif variants had previously been reported in the synovial fluid and blood of reactive arthritis patients, which suggests shared mechanisms of disease initiation. Significant enrichment of the disease-linked clones was reported in matched synovial fluid samples from ankylosing spondylitis patients.

This clonotype came up a few times. Its antigen remains undetermined. Base qualities are not recorded, but no much larger clone differs from it by a single base. The sequenced material came from blood, either unsorted or a sorted T cell fraction (not recorded which). This clonotype was obtained from a female donor with ankylosing spondylitis or in good health (not recorded which).

The DNA is as follows: TGTGCCACCAGTGAGAGAGCCGCCGGGGAGCTGTTTTTT. It encodes CATSERAAGELFF. The sequence joins TRBV24-1 to TRBJ2-2; the D gene identity is not certain. Per the germline V gene, KGHDR is the CDR1 and SFDVKD is the CDR2. From the cysteine up to the phenylalanine, the CDR3 has a length of 13 residues. The sequence is cut down to CDR3 DNA, 39 bases in frame from base 1. The trim is 4 bases for V and 6 bases for J, with a gap of 8 bases between the germline ends.